This TCR beta chain was sequenced during a study of CD8+ T cells in alopecia areata. Study context: Treated patients received severity scores based on the percentage of scalp area affected. General study findings and limits: Relative to mice, TCR sharing across patients was less clear, a difference possibly HLA-related.

Treatment defined: oral pan-JAK inhibitor, 5-10 mg twice daily. This CDR3 spans 15 amino acids. Germline V gene sequence: CDR1 MNHEY, CDR2 SMNVEV (reference sequence). The germline V and J ends were trimmed by 4 bases and 0 bases, with 12 bases remaining between them. cDNA reverse transcribed from extracted RNA served as the sequencing template. Only in-frame clones appear in the TCRdb table, and some are missing; sequencing was by immunoSEQ multiplex PCR. The table includes about 110,000 clones, 84% detected once. Note on this clone: The antigen is unknown.

Sequenced here: CD8+ T cells sorted from blood, sampled at week 24, from a patient treated with tofacitinib. The V and J genes are TRBV27 and TRBJ1-1; D perhaps matches TRBD1 (5 bases). This receptor was obtained from a human donor with alopecia areata. CDR3 region: CASSSYKGVNTEAFF. As DNA, the CDR3 is TGTGCCAGCAGTTCCTATAAAGGGGTGAACACTGAAGCTTTCTTT.